Listed below are T cell receptor beta chains from one sample, sequenced in a study of shared clonotypes between healthy human individuals. Data came from immunoSEQ multiplex PCR; TCRdb stores just in-frame clones and leaves some out. This sample yields about half a million clones, of which 75% to 85% are seen a single time; around 13% belongs to the top ten. The sequenced sample was PBMCs. The source is a woman aged 40-49 years in good health. Some clones in this sample may be carry-over from other donors' samples. Both conserved end residues are trimmed from each CDR3.

V gene,J gene,CDR3 protein
TRBV28,TRBJ2-5,ASRGTTSVAETQY
TRBV28,TRBJ1-1,ASSLTPKRAF
TRBV28,TRBJ2-7,ASSSSADGTGGIDEQY
TRBV11-2,TRBJ2-1,ASSLEDSYNEQF
TRBV7-2,TRBJ2-1,ASSLGRGNYNEQF
TRBV10-3,TRBJ2-3,AIRGATDTQY
TRBV12-5,TRBJ1-3,ASGLIGKGSLSGNTIY
TRBV29-1,TRBJ2-3,SVEKGIIDTQY
TRBV21-1,TRBJ1-2,ASSSRDIRYGYT
TRBV27,TRBJ2-7,ASSPLRDSLYEQY
TRBV18,TRBJ2-5,ASSPESPGETQY
TRBV7-6,TRBJ2-7,ASSLDGVGGLREQY
TRBV7-8,TRBJ1-4,ASSLEGAGREKLF
TRBV7-8,TRBJ2-3,ASSFELAATDTQY
TRBV7-2,TRBJ1-5,ASSLPTNSNQPQH
TRBV7-9,TRBJ2-7,ASSFSGGEQY
TRBV7-2,TRBJ2-7,ASSTSGRYEQY
TRBV19,TRBJ2-1,ASSMAAGAPPYNEQF
TRBV6-5,TRBJ1-1,ASTQGTEKAF
TRBV29-1,TRBJ1-1,SAGQGGETEAF
TRBV9,TRBJ1-4,ASSAPGASGLF
TRBV4-2,TRBJ1-5,ASSQLQGSNQPQH
TRBV5-8,TRBJ1-5,ASSLQGVQPQH
TRBV18,TRBJ2-7,ASSLDREIYEQY
TRBV11-3,TRBJ2-5,ASSQRGLAEETQY
TRBV5-6,TRBJ2-3,ASSPLLAGVGTDTQY
TRBV11-2,TRBJ1-4,ASSLQRQGASNEKLF
TRBV6-5,TRBJ1-6,ASSLSYNSPLH
TRBV6-6,TRBJ1-2,ASRSGKGPYGYT
TRBV30,TRBJ2-7,AWSPTRGRLYEQY
TRBV6-5,TRBJ2-7,ASSSTTGLDEQY
TRBV27,TRBJ1-2,ASSMNGQGGVYGYT
TRBV6-5,TRBJ2-1,ASSSRRTDYNEQF
TRBV5-1,TRBJ2-5,ASSLGSGGQETQY
TRBV29-1,TRBJ2-1,SGYWRNNEQF
TRBV27,TRBJ2-7,ASSLRPGPYEQY
TRBV6-1,TRBJ2-7,ASSEAGTETYEQY
TRBV7-2,TRBJ1-6,ASSPRTTGGVSPLH
TRBV4-1,TRBJ2-7,ASSQVGTSGTSYEQY
TRBV30,TRBJ2-1,AWNLAGVGGEQF
TRBV4-2,TRBJ2-7,ASSQAGTSGIYEQY
TRBV28,TRBJ1-1,ASQGPGGNTEAF
TRBV28,TRBJ1-3,ASSAPTPRTGYSGNTIY
TRBV18,TRBJ2-7,ASSRDYEQY
TRBV5-1,TRBJ1-1,ASSLDGGGTEAF
TRBV4-2,TRBJ2-7,ASSQGISGITYEQY
TRBV7-7,TRBJ2-2,ASTPGGGRDTGELF
TRBV19,TRBJ1-5,ASSQGQPGQPQH
TRBV19,TRBJ1-2,ASSKGTAIRGYGYT
TRBV5-1,TRBJ2-2,ASSFGGRAVSGELF
TRBV7-7,TRBJ2-2,ASSPLAGGTGELF
TRBV6-1,TRBJ2-1,ASSVTGQDNEQF
TRBV7-2,TRBJ2-1,ASSLRRLAGGPQF